Below are 25 T cell receptor beta chains sequenced from a single sample in a study of cytomegalovirus exposure and HLA in healthy donors. The primer mix had 60 Vbeta and 13 Jbeta primers. Using immunoSEQ multiplex PCR, the repertoire was profiled, and TCRdb retains in-frame clones only, with some absent. Of roughly 200,000 clones in the sample, roughly 70% were seen once. Sequencing used PBMCs. All receptors derive from a male donor in good health and CMV-seronegative.

This chain connects TRBV27 to TRBJ1-1; no definite D call. Looked up from germline, CDR1 is MNHEY and CDR2 is SMNVEV (reference sequence). The CDR3 contains 13 residues. V lost 5 bases, J lost 5 bases, and 12 bases lay in between. The chain's CDR3 is CASSAGIKTEAFF. CDR3 DNA sequence: TGTGCCAGCAGTGCCGGGATCAAGACTGAAGCTTTCTTT.

The chain recombines TRBV11-2 with TRBJ2-4; the D gene is possibly TRBD1 (6 bases). Germline V gene lookup returns CDR1 SGHAT and CDR2 FQNNGV. The CDR3 consists of 16 residues. V dropped 2 bases and J dropped 3 bases, with 14 bases sitting between them. CDR3 protein: CASSLSWGQVKNIQYF. CDR3 in DNA: TGTGCCAGCAGCTTATCATGGGGGCAGGTCAAAAACATTCAGTACTTC. Full variable domain (missing parts from reference TRBV11-2 and TRBJ2-4): EAGVAQSPRYKIIEKRQSVAFWCNPISGHATLYWYQQILGQGPKLLIQFQNNGVVDDSQLPKDRFSAERLKGVDSTLKIQPAKLEDSAVYLCASSLSWGQVKNIQYFGAGTRLSVL.

The V gene is TRBV19, the J gene TRBJ1-5, with a weak D call TRBD1 (5 bases). The CDR3 extends over 15 amino acids. V shed 6 bases and J shed 3 bases, with 15 bases lying between them. Per the germline V gene, CDR1 is LNHDA and CDR2 is SQIVND (reference sequence). The CDR3 loop reads CASRYRPHDNQPQHF. Here the CDR3 DNA reads TGTGCCAGTAGATACAGGCCCCACGACAATCAGCCCCAGCATTTT.

The chain combines TRBV7-2 with TRBJ1-6; weak D call: TRBD1 (6 bases). Trimming took off 3 bases at V and 3 bases at J, with 18 bases between the two ends. The CDR3 sequence is 18 residues long. CDR1 is SGHTA, CDR2 FQGNSA, per germline. CDR3 protein: CASSFSGATRLYNSPLHF. In DNA form, the CDR3 reads TGTGCCAGCAGCTTCTCAGGGGCCACGCGCCTCTATAATTCACCCCTCCACTTT.

J is TRBJ2-3 and V is TRBV25-1, with D perhaps TRBD2 (6 bases). The CDR3 is 14 amino acids. Germline lookup yields CDR1 MGHDK and CDR2 SYGVNS. V lost 0 bases, J lost 10 bases, and 14 bases lay in between. The CDR3 spells CASSEYIRGSAQYF. For the CDR3, the DNA is TGTGCCAGCAGTGAATATATACGGGGGAGTGCGCAGTATTTT.

This clone was counted a few times. The chain uses TRBV6-1 and TRBJ2-1; D is unresolved. V shed 6 bases and J shed 0 bases, with 12 bases lying between them. The CDR3 contains 15 residues. Germline lookup yields CDR1 MNHNS and CDR2 SASEGT. The chain's CDR3 is CASRAILLSYNEQFF. DNA of the CDR3: TGTGCCAGCAGAGCCATTCTACTCTCCTACAATGAGCAGTTCTTC.

The rearrangement uses TRBV6-5 and TRBJ2-2; 10 nucleotides agree with TRBD1. CDR1 MNHEY and CDR2 SVGAGI come from the germline V gene. This CDR3 spans 14 amino acids. The V gene end was trimmed by 6 bases and the J gene end by 4 bases; junction bases not matched to a gene: 2. CDR3 nucleotide sequence: TGTGCCAGCAGAGACAGGGGGCTCACCGGGGAGCTGTTTTTT. Translating it yields CASRDRGLTGELFF.

The V gene is TRBV4-3, the J gene TRBJ2-1; TRBD1 aligns across 10 bases. V was pared by 4 bases and J by 6 bases, with 6 bases of the junction left unmatched. The germline gives CDR1 LGHNA, CDR2 YSLEER. CDR3 length: 15 residues. Here the CDR3 reads CASSRGTGEGNEQFF. The DNA of the CDR3 is TGCGCCAGCAGCCGGGGGACAGGGGAGGGCAATGAGCAGTTCTTC.

V is TRBV7-7 and J is TRBJ1-2; TRBD1 might be the D (6 bases). The V end was cut by 3 bases, the J end by 8 bases, with 19 bases between. Germline loops: CDR1 SSHAT, CDR2 FNYEAQ (reference sequence). The CDR3 consists of 15 residues. In nucleotides, the CDR3 is TGTGCCAGCAGCTTCGACAGGAGTCCCGTGCGGGGCTACACCTTC. Encoded protein: CASSFDRSPVRGYTF. Together with reference TRBV7-7 and TRBJ1-2, the CDR3 gives the full variable domain: GAGVSQSPRYKVTKRGQDVTLRCDPISSHATLYWYQQALGQGPEFLTYFNYEAQPDKSGLPSDRFSAERPEGSISTLTIQRTEQRDSAMYRCASSFDRSPVRGYTFGSGTRLTVV.

V usage is TRBV11-1 and J usage is TRBJ2-7; D unresolved. Germline V gene lookup returns CDR1 SGHAT and CDR2 FQDESV (reference sequence). The CDR3 consists of 11 residues. V dropped 5 bases and J dropped 7 bases, with 9 bases sitting between them. For the CDR3, the DNA is TGTGCCAGCAGCATTTCTAAAGAGCAGTACTTC. Residues: CASSISKEQYF.

In its sample, this clone was seen a few times. The gene calls are TRBV9 and TRBJ2-1, with TRBD2 matching over 9 bases. The CDR3 has 14 residues. Germline V gene data show CDR1 as SGDLS and CDR2 as YYNGEE. V lost 3 bases and J lost 10; bases outside the gene matches: 8. The CDR3 reads CASSEIAGAKEQFF. The CDR3 DNA follows: TGTGCCAGCAGCGAGATAGCGGGGGCGAAAGAGCAGTTCTTC.

The chain joins TRBV7-9 to TRBJ2-4, with TRBD1 matching 9 bases. After removal of 5 bases from V and 5 bases from J, the junction contained 16 bases not matched to a gene. This CDR3 comprises 18 residues. The V gene's germline CDR1 is SEHNR and CDR2 FQNEAQ (reference sequence). The CDR3 coding sequence is TGTGCCAGCAGCCGGGGACAGGGAGATGCATGGGTCCAAAACATTCAGTACTTC. Residues: CASSRGQGDAWVQNIQYF.

This clone is a singleton in its sample. The chain combines TRBV7-2 with TRBJ1-1, with D unclear. CDR1 and CDR2 (germline): SGHTA, FQGNSA. The ends were cut back, 6 bases at V and 3 bases at J, with 11 bases in the middle. CDR3 size: 13 residues. Here the CDR3 reads CASRAPADTEAFF. The CDR3 nucleotides are TGTGCCAGCAGAGCCCCTGCGGACACTGAAGCTTTCTTT.

This clone was seen once. The chain combines TRBV6-1 with TRBJ2-4, with D perhaps TRBD1 (6 bases). The CDR3 contains 17 residues. Trimming cost V 4 bases and J 0 bases, with 16 bases left between them. Germline CDR1 and CDR2: MNHNS and SASEGT. The CDR3 spells CASSAGWGPVAKNIQYF. The CDR3, as DNA: TGTGCCAGCAGTGCGGGGTGGGGGCCCGTAGCCAAAAACATTCAGTACTTC.

The CDR3 region is CASSTRDRGSYEQYF. The CDR3, as DNA: TGTGCCAGCAGCACCCGGGACAGGGGTTCCTACGAGCAGTACTTC. The chain couples TRBV6-5 to TRBJ2-7; 10 positions agree with TRBD1. V lost 6 bases, J lost 1 base, and 6 bases stayed unmatched. The CDR3 is 15 residues long. Per the germline V gene, CDR1 is MNHEY and CDR2 is SVGAGI.

The rearrangement joins TRBV27 to TRBJ2-2; D not resolved. The CDR3 consists of 15 residues. V was pared by 3 bases and J by 0 bases, with 8 bases between. Germline CDR1 and CDR2: MNHEY and SMNVEV (reference sequence). The CDR3: CASSFSAANTGELFF. The CDR3 DNA is TGTGCCAGCAGTTTCAGTGCGGCGAACACCGGGGAGCTGTTTTTT.

The CDR3 loop is CASSLWENRGISYEQYF. CDR3 DNA sequence: TGTGCCAGCAGTTTATGGGAAAACAGGGGAATCTCCTACGAGCAGTACTTC. The rearrangement uses TRBV28 and TRBJ2-7, with 7 nucleotides matching TRBD1. The length of the CDR3 is 17 residues. Germline values: CDR1 MDHEN, CDR2 SYDVKM. The V segment lost 0 bases and the J segment 0 bases; nucleotides outside the gene matches: 8.

This chain links TRBV27 with TRBJ2-1; the D gene is possibly TRBD2 (6 bases). This CDR3 comprises 15 residues. Germline V gene data show CDR1 as MNHEY and CDR2 as SMNVEV (reference sequence). V gave up 3 bases and J gave up 7 bases, with 16 bases separating them. CDR3: CASSFSRAGFNEQFF. The CDR3 DNA reads as TGTGCCAGCAGTTTCAGCCGGGCGGGGTTTAATGAGCAGTTCTTC.

J is TRBJ1-2 and V is TRBV11-2, with 12 bases aligning to TRBD1. Germline V lookup: CDR1 SGHAT, CDR2 FQNNGV. V shed 4 bases and J 2 bases; nucleotides not matched to a gene: 2. The CDR3 is 15 amino acids. CDR3 sequence: CASSWGTGGNYGYTF. The CDR3 DNA reads as TGTGCCAGCAGCTGGGGGACAGGGGGCAACTATGGCTACACCTTC.

Comments on this clone: The same CDR3 also results from other DNA sequences found in this sample. This chain uses TRBV27 with TRBJ2-7, with 9 bases aligning to TRBD2. V lost 7 bases, J lost 6 bases, and 13 bases stayed unmatched. This CDR3 is 15 amino acids long. Germline V gene data show CDR1 as MNHEY and CDR2 as SMNVEV (reference sequence). The CDR3 DNA reads TGTGCCAGCACCGTTACTAGCGGGCCTTTGGGCGAGCAGTACTTC. It yields the protein CASTVTSGPLGEQYF.

Of note for this clone: One junction end disagrees with the germline gene, perhaps due to a read error. The chain uses TRBV7-9 and TRBJ2-7; D is possibly TRBD1 (6 bases). This CDR3 is built from 13 residues. CDR1 SEHNR and CDR2 FQNEAQ come from the germline V gene (reference sequence). CDR3 DNA sequence: TGCGCCAGCAGCCAACAACAGGGCTACGAGCAGTACTTC. It codes for CASSQQQGYEQYF.

The genes are TRBV30 and TRBJ1-4, with a possible D match to TRBD1 (5 bases). With 5 bases removed from V and 8 bases from J, the gap between germline ends came to 15 bases. The V gene's germline CDR1 is GTSNPN and CDR2 SVGIG (reference sequence). The CDR3 is made up of 13 amino acids. The CDR3 reads CAWQGSAREKLFF. The CDR3 region has the DNA TGTGCCTGGCAGGGTTCCGCTAGGGAAAAACTGTTTTTT.

The chain joins TRBV9 to TRBJ2-3, with 11 bases fitting TRBD1. Germline V gene data show CDR1 as SGDLS and CDR2 as YYNGEE. There are 16 residues in the CDR3. V shed 0 bases and J 3 bases; nucleotides not matched to a gene: 3. The CDR3 reads CASSVGGQGATDTQYF. The CDR3 DNA sequence: TGTGCCAGCAGCGTAGGAGGACAGGGGGCTACAGATACGCAGTATTTT.

The chain has TRBV6-5 and TRBJ1-4, with D possibly matching TRBD1 (6 bases). V lost 1 base to trimming and J lost 0 bases, with 9 bases between them. CDR1 and CDR2 (germline): MNHEY, SVGAGI. CDR3 length: 16 residues. This chain's CDR3 is CASSYYSGATNEKLFF. CDR3 coding DNA: TGTGCCAGCAGTTACTACTCAGGGGCAACTAATGAAAAACTGTTTTTT.

This chain connects TRBV19 to TRBJ2-7; D possibly corresponds to TRBD1 (6 bases). V was trimmed by 3 bases and J by 7 bases, leaving 13 bases between them. Germline V gene data show CDR1 as LNHDA and CDR2 as SQIVND (reference sequence). This CDR3 is 13 amino acids long. The CDR3 bases are TGTGCCAGTAGTATCCTCCACCAGGGGGAGCAGTACTTC. This codes for CASSILHQGEQYF.